The 7 T cell receptor beta chains below all came from one sample that was sequenced in a study of T cell repertoires in cytomegalovirus infection. Using its own MiXCR run on the reads, TCRdb lists one record per CDR3 protein. The sample yields approximately 500,000 distinct CDR3 sequences, approximately 15% seen once. The sequenced sample was CD8+ T cells from PBMCs. The receptors shown here come from a human donor in good health (CMV status not recorded). Some clones in this sample may be carry-over from other donors' samples.

The chain links TRBV20-1 to TRBJ1-2; no definite D call. The CDR3 runs 12 residues. Germline V CDR1 and CDR2: DFQATT, SNEGSKA (reference sequence). Trimming removed 0 bases from V and 6 bases from J, with 8 bases in between. The CDR3 nucleotides are TGCAGTGCTAGAGATCGGATGGATGGCTACACCTTC. Translated, it gives CSARDRMDGYTF.

This clonotype was observed many times. In nucleotides, the CDR3 is TGTGCCAGCAGAGCCAGGGATGGCGAGCAGTACTTC. Translation: CASRARDGEQYF. The chain has TRBV7-9 and TRBJ2-7, with D possibly matching TRBD1 (5 bases). The V gene's germline CDR1 is SEHNR and CDR2 FQNEAQ (reference sequence). The CDR3 is 12 amino acids. V gave up 6 bases and J gave up 6 bases, with 12 bases separating them.

The chain employs TRBV6-6 and TRBJ2-1; TRBD1 is a possible D gene (6 bases). V was pared by 0 bases and J by 3 bases, with 24 bases between. Germline lookup yields CDR1 MNHNY and CDR2 SVGAGI (reference sequence). The CDR3 spans 20 residues. In DNA form, the CDR3 reads TGTGCCAGCAGTTACTCGGACAGTGCTAGGGATGGAGCCGTCTACAATGAGCAGTTCTTC. It translates to CASSYSDSARDGAVYNEQFF.

This clonotype was seen repeatedly, ten times or more. The CDR3 region has the DNA TGTGCCAGCAGCCATAGCGGGAATGAGCAGTTCTTC. Its translation: CASSHSGNEQFF. The chain recombines TRBV7-3 with TRBJ2-1; TRBD2 agrees at 7 bases. The germline CDR1 and CDR2 sequences are SGHTA and FQGTGA. The junction had 2 bases not matched to a gene; V was cut back by 5 bases and J by 7 bases. The CDR3 contains 12 residues.

This clonotype has at least ten counts. J is TRBJ2-3 and V is TRBV4-1; 11 nucleotides agree with TRBD1. Germline loops: CDR1 MGHRA, CDR2 YSYEKL. V shed 5 bases, J shed 5 bases, and the junction held 6 bases outside the gene matches. The CDR3 has 15 amino acids. The CDR3 spells CASSSPGQGVDTQYF. In nucleotides, the CDR3 is TGCGCCAGCAGCTCGCCGGGACAGGGGGTAGATACGCAGTATTTT.

This clonotype was counted only a few times. The CDR3 DNA sequence: TGTGCCAGCAGTTGGACACCTGATAGCAATCAGCCCCAGCATTTT. It translates to CASSWTPDSNQPQHF. The chain combines TRBV6-5 with TRBJ1-5; tentative D call: TRBD1 (5 bases). The CDR3 has 15 amino acids. Germline assignment: CDR1 MNHEY and CDR2 SVGAGI. The V and J ends lost 4 bases and 0 bases respectively, with 10 bases between them.

Remarks on this clonotype: This may come from a read error, since a much larger clone is one base off. The CDR3 reads CASSHGGPGYGYTF. The CDR3 nucleotides read TGTGCCAGCAGCCACGGGGGGCCTGGCTATGGCTACACCTTC. V gene TRBV6-5 combines with J gene TRBJ1-2; D possibly corresponds to TRBD1 (6 bases). Germline V gives CDR1 MNHEY, CDR2 SVGAGI. CDR3 length equals 14 residues. The V gene lost 6 bases and the J gene lost 4 bases, with 15 bases spanning the gap.